The subject of this entry is one TCR beta chain. This CDR3 is built from 14 residues. Germline V lookup: CDR1 GTSNPN, CDR2 SVGIG (reference sequence). The ends were cut back, 1 base at V and 4 bases at J, with 10 bases in the middle. This specimen belongs to a study of shared clonotypes between healthy human individuals. The repertoire was sequenced with immunoSEQ multiplex PCR; TCRdb's copy has only in-frame clones and lacks some. The profile shows more than 150,000 clones, roughly 70% of them singletons. Sequenced sample: memory CD4+ T cells sorted from blood. The subset here: CD45RA-negative fraction. This chain uses TRBV30 with TRBJ1-4; the D is unclear. This clonotype originated in a man aged 25 to 40 in good health. The CDR3 protein is CAWSASSHNEKLFF. The CDR3 bases are TGTGCCTGGAGTGCGTCCAGCCATAATGAAAAACTGTTTTTT.